The TCR beta chain described here comes from a study of post-analysis software for immune sequencing data. Study-level results: Elevated frequency relative to controls characterized four or five TRBV segments in patients, TRBV5-6, TRBV5-1 and TRBV20-1 among them. Significantly decreased normalized Chao1 diversity was recorded for multiple sclerosis patients relative to controls.

Regarding this clonotype: Antigen specificity is unknown.

The TCR beta cDNA libraries carried unique molecular identifiers. TCRdb independently ran MiXCR on the PCR reads; one entry per CDR3 protein. This sample has 350,000 to 500,000 distinct CDR3 sequences, with roughly 38% found just once. With 2 bases clipped from V and 5 bases from J, the junction kept 8 bases outside the gene matches. The CDR3 extends over 15 amino acids. Germline lookup yields CDR1 SGHTA and CDR2 FQGNSA. This chain connects TRBV7-2 to TRBJ2-7; TRBD2 matches 8 bases. Sequenced sample: blood. This TCR derives from a girl between 2 and 10 years old with multiple sclerosis. The CDR3 nucleotides read TGTGCCAGCAGCTTACCGCCCAGCGGGAGCCACGAGCAGTACTTC. Its protein product is CASSLPPSGSHEQYF.